Each of the 13 T cell receptor beta chains below was sequenced from the same sample in a study of beta chain features in type 1 diabetes. The entirety of the isolated RNA underwent reverse transcription, so expressed TCRB transcripts were sequenced. Sequenced by immunoSEQ multiplex PCR; TCRdb stores in-frame clones only, minus some. The sample contains about 340,000 clones, 8% of which appear only once. Sequenced input: central memory CD4+ T cells from blood. The receptor source for this set is a woman aged 18 to 35 in good health.

This clone was counted a few times. This chain uses TRBV7-2 with TRBJ1-3, with 12 positions matching TRBD1. The germline CDR1 and CDR2 sequences are SGHTA and FQGNSA. The V and J ends lost 5 bases and 0 bases, in that order; junction bases with no gene match: 5. This CDR3 comprises 17 residues. CDR3 sequence (DNA): TGTGCCAGCAGCCCAACGGGACAGGGGGCCTCTGGAAACACCATATATTTT. Protein sequence: CASSPTGQGASGNTIYF.

This clone has at least ten counts. The chain joins TRBV7-9 to TRBJ1-1; TRBD1 might be the D (6 bases). The CDR3 runs 12 residues. Germline loops: CDR1 SEHNR, CDR2 FQNEAQ (reference sequence). The V end lost 4 bases, the J end lost 8 bases, and 11 bases lay between the germline ends. In DNA form, the CDR3 reads TGTGCCAGCAGCTCTACAGGGAACGAAGCTTTCTTT. This translates into CASSSTGNEAFF.

This clone was seen at least ten times. The chain uses TRBV25-1 and TRBJ1-4; 9 bases align to TRBD1. The trim removed 6 bases at V and 5 bases at J, leaving 10 bases unmatched. This CDR3 has 16 amino acids. Germline V gene data show CDR1 as MGHDK and CDR2 as SYGVNS. The CDR3 spells CASRTTPGQGNEKLFF. In DNA, the CDR3 is TGTGCCAGCAGGACGACGCCGGGACAGGGAAATGAAAAACTGTTTTTT. Full variable domain (outside the CDR3, taken from reference TRBV25-1 and TRBJ1-4): EADIYQTPRYLVIGTGKKITLECSQTMGHDKMYWYQQDPGMELHLIHYSYGVNSTEKGDLSSESTVSRIRTEHFPLTLESARPSHTSQYLCASRTTPGQGNEKLFFGSGTQLSVL.

Only a few counts were recorded for this clone. Here the CDR3 DNA reads TGTGCCAGCAGCCCCAACGGCGGCATCTTACTAGCCAAAAACATTCAGTACTTC. Protein: CASSPNGGILLAKNIQYF. The rearrangement links TRBV7-9 to TRBJ2-4, with unresolved D. The CDR3 contains 18 residues. V was cut by 5 bases and J by 0 bases, with 20 bases left in between. CDR1 and CDR2 (germline): SEHNR, FQNEAQ (reference sequence).

The chain joins TRBV5-1 to TRBJ2-7, with D possibly matching TRBD1 (7 bases). Trimming shortened V by 4 bases and J by 3 bases, and 14 bases separated the two germline ends. The germline V gene has CDR1 SGHRS and CDR2 YFSETQ. The CDR3 contains 14 residues. The CDR3 region is CASSRGGDSYEQYF. CDR3 sequence (DNA): TGCGCCAGCAGCCGAGGCGGGGACAGCTACGAGCAGTACTTC. The entire variable domain, with the rest obtained from reference TRBV5-1 and TRBJ2-7, is as follows: KAGVTQTPRYLIKTRGQQVTLSCSPISGHRSVSWYQQTPGQGLQFLFEYFSETQRNKGNFPGRFSGRQFSNSRSEMNVSTLELGDSALYLCASSRGGDSYEQYFGPGTRLTVT.

This clone was counted between two and nine times. The rearrangement links TRBV5-1 to TRBJ2-7; the D is unclear. Germline CDR1 is SGHRS and CDR2 is YFSETQ. This CDR3 contains 15 residues. Trimming removed 1 base from V and 4 bases from J, with 15 bases in between. The CDR3 sequence is CASSLQAGLWYEQYF. Here the CDR3 DNA reads TGCGCCAGCAGCTTGCAGGCCGGGTTGTGGTACGAGCAGTACTTC.

CDR3 sequence: CASSPIGLSGTTYEQYF. DNA of the CDR3: TGTGCCAGCTCACCCATCGGGCTCAGCGGGACAACCTACGAGCAGTACTTC. The chain employs TRBV18 and TRBJ2-7; perhaps TRBD2 as D (7 bases). The V and J ends lost 3 bases and 2 bases respectively, with 20 bases between them. CDR1 is KGHSH, CDR2 LQKENI, per germline. The CDR3 loop spans 17 amino acids.

This clone was recorded a few times. The chain employs TRBV4-2 and TRBJ2-5, with 10 bases identical to TRBD2. The V gene end was trimmed by 1 base and the J gene end by 7 bases; junction bases not matched to a gene: 6. The CDR3 runs 15 residues. Germline CDR1 is LGHNA and CDR2 is YNFKEQ. The CDR3 DNA sequence: TGTGCCAGCAGCCAAGTAGGGACTAGCGTTGGGACCCAGTACTTC. Translating it yields CASSQVGTSVGTQYF.

CDR3 bases: TGTGCCAGCAGCCCGAGAGGGCACAACAATGAGCAGTTCTTC. This codes for CASSPRGHNNEQFF. The chain joins TRBV11-3 to TRBJ2-1, with TRBD2 as a possible D gene (5 bases). The CDR3 runs to 14 residues. Germline lookup yields CDR1 SGHNT and CDR2 YENEEA. V was clipped by 5 bases and J by 5 bases, with 13 bases between them. Looking up the rest from reference TRBV11-3 and TRBJ2-1 gives the full variable domain: EAGVVQSPRYKIIEKKQPVAFWCNPISGHNTLYWYLQNLGQGPELLIRYENEEAVDDSQLPKDRFSAERLKGVDSTLKIQPAELGDSAVYLCASSPRGHNNEQFFGPGTRLTVL.

This clone has just a few counts. This chain joins TRBV27 and TRBJ1-1, with 8 bases that match TRBD1. The J segment lost 11 bases and the V segment lost 3 bases, leaving 8 bases of the junction unmatched. The CDR3 has 13 residues. Germline V CDR1 and CDR2: MNHEY, SMNVEV (reference sequence). CDR3 sequence (DNA): TGTGCCAGCAGTTTTTTGTCAGGGGGCATTGCTTTCTTT. Protein: CASSFLSGGIAFF.

Only a few counts were recorded for this clone. The chain joins TRBV4-1 to TRBJ1-3, with D possibly TRBD1 on 5 matching bases. V was shortened by 4 bases and J by 0 bases, with 19 bases between the two germline ends. This CDR3 spans 18 amino acids. Germline V gene data show CDR1 as MGHRA and CDR2 as YSYEKL. CDR3 sequence: CASSPPRDRDYSGNTIYF. CDR3 DNA: TGCGCCAGCAGCCCCCCCCGGGACCGGGATTACTCTGGAAACACCATATATTTT.

This clone was counted between two and nine times. The rearrangement joins TRBV2 to TRBJ1-1, with D possibly matching TRBD1 (6 bases). Looked up from germline, CDR1 is SNHLY and CDR2 is FYNNEI. The CDR3 is made up of 16 amino acids. The germline V and J ends were trimmed by 8 bases and 4 bases, with 23 bases remaining between them. CDR3 in amino acids: CASLRGSLVVGTEAFF. CDR3 nucleotide sequence: TGTGCCAGCCTCAGGGGTTCTTTGGTTGTGGGCACTGAAGCTTTCTTT.

V usage is TRBV18 and J usage is TRBJ2-2; TRBD2 agrees at 11 bases. The V gene end was trimmed by 2 bases and the J gene end by 4 bases; junction bases not matched to a gene: 12. CDR3 length equals 19 residues. CDR1 is KGHSH and CDR2 is LQKENI in the germline V gene. The CDR3 spells CASSPSRTSGRWVTGELFF. CDR3 nucleotide sequence: TGTGCCAGCTCACCAAGTAGAACTAGCGGGAGATGGGTCACCGGGGAGCTGTTTTTT.